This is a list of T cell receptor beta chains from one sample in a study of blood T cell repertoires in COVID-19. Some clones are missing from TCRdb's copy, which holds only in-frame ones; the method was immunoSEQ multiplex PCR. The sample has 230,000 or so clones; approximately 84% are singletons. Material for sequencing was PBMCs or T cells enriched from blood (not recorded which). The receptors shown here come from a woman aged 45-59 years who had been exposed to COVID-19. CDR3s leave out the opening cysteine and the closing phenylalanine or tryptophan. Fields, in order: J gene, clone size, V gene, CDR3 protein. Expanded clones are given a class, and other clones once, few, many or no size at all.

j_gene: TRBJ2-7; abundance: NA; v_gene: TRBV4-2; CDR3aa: ASSQEGRGVPYEQY
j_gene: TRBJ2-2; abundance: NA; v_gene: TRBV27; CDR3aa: ATRKGVPGELF
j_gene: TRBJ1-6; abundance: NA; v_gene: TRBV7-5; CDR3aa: ARSLWGQGLSYNSPLH
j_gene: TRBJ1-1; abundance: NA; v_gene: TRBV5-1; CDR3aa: ASSIGNSVAEAF
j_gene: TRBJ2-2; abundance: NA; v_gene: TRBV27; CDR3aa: ASSVGDTGELF
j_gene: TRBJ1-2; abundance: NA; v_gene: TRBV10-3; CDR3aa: AISESPTGGDGYT
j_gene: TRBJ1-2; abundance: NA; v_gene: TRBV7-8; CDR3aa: ATQLSRGKNYGYT
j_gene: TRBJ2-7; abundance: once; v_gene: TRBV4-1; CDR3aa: ASSQLGGDRVDEQY
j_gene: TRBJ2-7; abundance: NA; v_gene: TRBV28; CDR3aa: ASSPTSGGYEQY
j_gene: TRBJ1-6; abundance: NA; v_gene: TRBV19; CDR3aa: ASSNQADNSPLH
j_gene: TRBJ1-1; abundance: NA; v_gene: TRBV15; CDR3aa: ATSSGTPAGNTEAF
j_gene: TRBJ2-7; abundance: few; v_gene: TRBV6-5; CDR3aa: ASSRGGPSYEQY
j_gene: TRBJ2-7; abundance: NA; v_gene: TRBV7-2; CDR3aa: ASSLTSGGDEQY
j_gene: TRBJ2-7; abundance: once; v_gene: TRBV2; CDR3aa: ASSAPGQGSYEQY
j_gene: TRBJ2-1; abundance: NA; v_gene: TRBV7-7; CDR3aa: ASSSSLGGNEQF
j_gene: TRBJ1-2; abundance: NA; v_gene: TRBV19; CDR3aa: ASMEGRGYT
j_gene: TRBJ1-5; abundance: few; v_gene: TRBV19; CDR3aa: ASSTDRGLQPQH
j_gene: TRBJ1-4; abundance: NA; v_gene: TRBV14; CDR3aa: ASSQVTGGKEKLF
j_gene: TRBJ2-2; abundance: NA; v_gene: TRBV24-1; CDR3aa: ATSSGGTGTGELF
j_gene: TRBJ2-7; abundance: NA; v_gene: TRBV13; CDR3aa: ASSHGGLSGEQY
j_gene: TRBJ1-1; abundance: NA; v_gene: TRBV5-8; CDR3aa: ASSRLAGKAF
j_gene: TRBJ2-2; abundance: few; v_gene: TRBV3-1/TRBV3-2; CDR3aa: ASSLGTFNTGELF
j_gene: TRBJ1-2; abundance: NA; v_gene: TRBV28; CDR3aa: ASRGDSYGYT
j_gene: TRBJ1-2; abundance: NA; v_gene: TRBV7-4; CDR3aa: ASSFPRERNSTLGSYGYT
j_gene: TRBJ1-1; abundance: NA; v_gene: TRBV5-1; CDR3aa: ASSLAGMGTEAF
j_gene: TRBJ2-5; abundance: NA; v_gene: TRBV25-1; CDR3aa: ASSGLVKAETQY
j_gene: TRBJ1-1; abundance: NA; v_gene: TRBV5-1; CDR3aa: ASSPSGENTEAF
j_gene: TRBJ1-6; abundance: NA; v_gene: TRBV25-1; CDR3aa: ASSKWRDSPLH
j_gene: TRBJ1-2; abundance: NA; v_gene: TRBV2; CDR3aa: ASSASGTVYGYT
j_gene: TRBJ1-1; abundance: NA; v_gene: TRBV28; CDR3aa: ASIFGSWDTEAF
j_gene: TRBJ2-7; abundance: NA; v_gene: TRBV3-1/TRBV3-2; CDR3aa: ASSQGRWSYEQY
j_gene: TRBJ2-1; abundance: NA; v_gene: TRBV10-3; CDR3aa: AISGGTGNNEQF
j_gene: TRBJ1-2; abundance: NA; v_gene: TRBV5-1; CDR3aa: ASRANTAYGYT
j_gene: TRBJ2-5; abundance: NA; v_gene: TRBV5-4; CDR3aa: ASSLDLATGETQY
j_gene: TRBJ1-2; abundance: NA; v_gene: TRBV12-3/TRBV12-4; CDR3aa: ASSLPGYGYT
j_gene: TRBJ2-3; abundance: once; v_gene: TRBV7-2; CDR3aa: ASSLVRLAGRTDTQY
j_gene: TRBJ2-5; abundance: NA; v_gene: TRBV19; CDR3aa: ASGSGNQETQY
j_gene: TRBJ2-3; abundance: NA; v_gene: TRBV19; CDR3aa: ASSISVEAQY
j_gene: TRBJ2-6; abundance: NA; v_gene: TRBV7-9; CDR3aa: ASSLATGRLGANVLT
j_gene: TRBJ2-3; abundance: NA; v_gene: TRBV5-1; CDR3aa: ASSLAEGASTDTQY
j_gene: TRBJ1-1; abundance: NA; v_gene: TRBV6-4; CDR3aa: ATRGGANTEAF
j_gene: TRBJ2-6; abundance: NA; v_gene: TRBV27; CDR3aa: ASSLRGRGANVLT
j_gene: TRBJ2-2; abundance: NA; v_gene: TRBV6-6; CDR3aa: ASSRAGLAGVNTGELF
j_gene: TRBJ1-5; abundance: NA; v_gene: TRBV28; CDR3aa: ASSSRTGRGNQPQH
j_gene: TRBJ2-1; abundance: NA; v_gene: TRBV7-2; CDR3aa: ASSFHPSNEQF
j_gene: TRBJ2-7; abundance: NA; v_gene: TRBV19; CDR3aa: ASSTTGGYEQY